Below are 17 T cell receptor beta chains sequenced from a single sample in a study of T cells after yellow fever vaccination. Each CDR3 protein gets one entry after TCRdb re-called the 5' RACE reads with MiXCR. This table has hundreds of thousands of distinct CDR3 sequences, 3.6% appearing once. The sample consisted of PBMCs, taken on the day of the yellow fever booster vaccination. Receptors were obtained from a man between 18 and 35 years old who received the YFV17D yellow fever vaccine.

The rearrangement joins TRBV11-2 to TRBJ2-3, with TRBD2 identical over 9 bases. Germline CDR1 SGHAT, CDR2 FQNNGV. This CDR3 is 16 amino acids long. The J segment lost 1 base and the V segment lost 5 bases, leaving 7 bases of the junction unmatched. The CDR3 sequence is CASSLKSSGGTDTQYF. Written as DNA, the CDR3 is TGTGCCAGCAGCCTAAAGTCTAGCGGGGGCACAGATACGCAGTATTTT.

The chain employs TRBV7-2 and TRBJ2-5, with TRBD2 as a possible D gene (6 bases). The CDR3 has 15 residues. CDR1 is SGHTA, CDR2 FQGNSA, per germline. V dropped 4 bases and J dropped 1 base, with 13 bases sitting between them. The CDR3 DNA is TGTGCCAGCAGCTCACTACTAGCCTTCCAAGAGACCCAGTACTTC. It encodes CASSSLLAFQETQYF. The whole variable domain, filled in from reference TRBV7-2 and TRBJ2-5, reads GAGVSQSPSNKVTEKGKDVELRCDPISGHTALYWYRQSLGQGLEFLIYFQGNSAPDKSGLPSDRFSAERTGGSVSTLTIQRTQQEDSAVYLCASSSLLAFQETQYFGPGTRLLVL.

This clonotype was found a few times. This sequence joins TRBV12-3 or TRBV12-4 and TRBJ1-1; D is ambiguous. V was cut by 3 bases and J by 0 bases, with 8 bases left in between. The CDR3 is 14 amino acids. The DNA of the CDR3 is TGTGCCAGCAGTTTTATCTCCCTGAACACTGAAGCTTTCTTT. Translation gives CASSFISLNTEAFF.

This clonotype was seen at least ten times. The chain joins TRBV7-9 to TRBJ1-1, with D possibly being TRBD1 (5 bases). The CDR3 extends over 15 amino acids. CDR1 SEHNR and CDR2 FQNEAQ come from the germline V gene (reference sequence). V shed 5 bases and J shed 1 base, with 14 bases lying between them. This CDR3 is CASSPFTRGNTEAFF. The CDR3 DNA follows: TGTGCCAGCAGCCCTTTCACTAGGGGGAACACTGAAGCTTTCTTT.

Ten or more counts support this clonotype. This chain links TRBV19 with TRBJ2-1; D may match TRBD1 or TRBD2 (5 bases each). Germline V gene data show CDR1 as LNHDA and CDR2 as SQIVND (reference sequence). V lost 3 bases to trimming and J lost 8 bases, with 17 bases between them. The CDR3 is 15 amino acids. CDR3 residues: CASSIMGELRHEQFF. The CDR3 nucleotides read TGTGCCAGTAGTATTATGGGGGAATTGAGGCATGAGCAGTTCTTC. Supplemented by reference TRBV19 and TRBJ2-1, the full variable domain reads DGGITQSPKYLFRKEGQNVTLSCEQNLNHDAMYWYRQDPGQGLRLIYYSQIVNDFQKGDIAEGYSVSREKKESFPLTVTSAQKNPTAFYLCASSIMGELRHEQFFGPGTRLTVL.

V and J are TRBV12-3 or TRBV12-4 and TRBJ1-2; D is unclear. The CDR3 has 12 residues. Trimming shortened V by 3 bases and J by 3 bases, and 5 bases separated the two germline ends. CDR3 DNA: TGTGCCAGCAGTTTCCCCTACTATGGCTACACCTTC. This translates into CASSFPYYGYTF.

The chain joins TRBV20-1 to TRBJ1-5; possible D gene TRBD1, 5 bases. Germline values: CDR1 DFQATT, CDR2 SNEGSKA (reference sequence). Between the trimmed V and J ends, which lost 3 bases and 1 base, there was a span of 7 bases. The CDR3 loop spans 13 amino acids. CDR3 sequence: CSASSGSNQPQHF. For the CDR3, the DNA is TGCAGTGCTAGTTCAGGGAGCAATCAGCCCCAGCATTTT.

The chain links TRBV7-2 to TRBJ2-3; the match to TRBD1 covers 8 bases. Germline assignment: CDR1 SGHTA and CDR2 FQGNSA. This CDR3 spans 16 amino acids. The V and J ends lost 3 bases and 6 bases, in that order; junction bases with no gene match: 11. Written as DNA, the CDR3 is TGTGCCAGCAGCTTGAGACCGGGACAGGCTGGGGATACGCAGTATTTT. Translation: CASSLRPGQAGDTQYF.

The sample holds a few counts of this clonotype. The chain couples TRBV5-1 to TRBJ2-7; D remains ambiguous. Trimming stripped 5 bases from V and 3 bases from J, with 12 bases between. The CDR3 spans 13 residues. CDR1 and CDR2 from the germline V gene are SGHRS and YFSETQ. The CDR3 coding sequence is TGCGCCAGCAGTCCGGGCTTCCTCTACGAGCAGTACTTC. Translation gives CASSPGFLYEQYF. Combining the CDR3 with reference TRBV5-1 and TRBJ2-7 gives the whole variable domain KAGVTQTPRYLIKTRGQQVTLSCSPISGHRSVSWYQQTPGQGLQFLFEYFSETQRNKGNFPGRFSGRQFSNSRSEMNVSTLELGDSALYLCASSPGFLYEQYFGPGTRLTVT.

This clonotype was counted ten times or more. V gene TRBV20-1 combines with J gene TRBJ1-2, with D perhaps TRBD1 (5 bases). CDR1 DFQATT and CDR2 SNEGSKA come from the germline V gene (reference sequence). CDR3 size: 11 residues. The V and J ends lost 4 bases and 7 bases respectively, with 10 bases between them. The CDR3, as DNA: TGCAGTGCTACAGGGTCGGGTGGCTACACCTTC. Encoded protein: CSATGSGGYTF.

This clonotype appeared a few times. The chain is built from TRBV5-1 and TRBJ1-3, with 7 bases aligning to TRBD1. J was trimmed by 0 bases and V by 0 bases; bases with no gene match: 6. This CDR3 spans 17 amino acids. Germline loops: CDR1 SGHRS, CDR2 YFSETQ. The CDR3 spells CASSLDPQGVSGNTIYF. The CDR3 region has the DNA TGCGCCAGCAGCTTGGATCCCCAGGGGGTCTCTGGAAACACCATATATTTT.

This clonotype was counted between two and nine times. The DNA of the CDR3 is TGTGCCAGCAGTTCCTTGCTGGACAGGGGGGATCAGCCCCAGCATTTT. Encoded protein: CASSSLLDRGDQPQHF. This chain links TRBV12-3 or TRBV12-4 with TRBJ1-5, with 10 positions matching TRBD1. V gave up 4 bases and J gave up 5 bases; unmatched junction bases: 8. The CDR3 loop spans 16 amino acids.

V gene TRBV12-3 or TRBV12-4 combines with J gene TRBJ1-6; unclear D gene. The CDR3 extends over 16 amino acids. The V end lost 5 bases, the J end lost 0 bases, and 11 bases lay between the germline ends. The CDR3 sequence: CASSPRLTSYNSPLHF. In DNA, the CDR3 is TGTGCCAGCAGTCCTCGACTTACCTCCTATAATTCACCCCTCCACTTT.

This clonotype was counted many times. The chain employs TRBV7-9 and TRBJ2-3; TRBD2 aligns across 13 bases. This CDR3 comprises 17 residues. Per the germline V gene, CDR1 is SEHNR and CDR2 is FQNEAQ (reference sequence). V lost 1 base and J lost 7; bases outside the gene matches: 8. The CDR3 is CASSLDELAGGPHTQYF. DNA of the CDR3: TGTGCCAGCAGCTTAGACGAACTAGCGGGGGGGCCTCATACGCAGTATTTT.

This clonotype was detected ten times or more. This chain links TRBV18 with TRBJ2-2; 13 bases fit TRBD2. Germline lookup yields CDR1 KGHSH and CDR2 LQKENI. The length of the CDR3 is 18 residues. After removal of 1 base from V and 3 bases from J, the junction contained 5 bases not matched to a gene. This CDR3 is CASSPLSGLAGDTGELFF. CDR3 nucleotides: TGTGCCAGCTCACCACTCAGCGGACTAGCGGGGGACACCGGGGAGCTGTTTTTT.

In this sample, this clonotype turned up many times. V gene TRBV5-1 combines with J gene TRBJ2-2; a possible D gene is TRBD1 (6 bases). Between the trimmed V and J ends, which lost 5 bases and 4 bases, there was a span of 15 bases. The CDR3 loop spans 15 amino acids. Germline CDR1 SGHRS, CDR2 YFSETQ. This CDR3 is CASSLRQVFTGELFF. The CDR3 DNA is TGCGCCAGCAGTTTACGACAGGTTTTCACCGGGGAGCTGTTTTTT.

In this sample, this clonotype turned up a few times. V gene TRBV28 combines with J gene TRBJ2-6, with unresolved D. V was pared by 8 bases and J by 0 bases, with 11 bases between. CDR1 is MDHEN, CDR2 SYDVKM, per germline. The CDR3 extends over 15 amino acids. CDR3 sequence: CASGVRASGANVLTF. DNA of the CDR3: TGTGCCAGCGGGGTCCGGGCCTCTGGGGCCAACGTCCTGACTTTC.